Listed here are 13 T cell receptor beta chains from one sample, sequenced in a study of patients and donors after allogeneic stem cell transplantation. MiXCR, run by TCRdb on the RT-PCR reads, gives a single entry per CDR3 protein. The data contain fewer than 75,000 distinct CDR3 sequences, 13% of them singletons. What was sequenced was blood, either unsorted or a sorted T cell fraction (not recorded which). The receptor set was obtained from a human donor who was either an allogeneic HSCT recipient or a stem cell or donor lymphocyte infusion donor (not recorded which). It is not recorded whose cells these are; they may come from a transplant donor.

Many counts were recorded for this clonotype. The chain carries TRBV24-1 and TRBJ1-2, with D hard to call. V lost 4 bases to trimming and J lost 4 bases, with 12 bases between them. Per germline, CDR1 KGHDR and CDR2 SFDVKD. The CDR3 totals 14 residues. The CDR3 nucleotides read TGTGCCACCAGTGACTCGCCGGGAGGCTATGGCTACACCTTC. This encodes CATSDSPGGYGYTF.

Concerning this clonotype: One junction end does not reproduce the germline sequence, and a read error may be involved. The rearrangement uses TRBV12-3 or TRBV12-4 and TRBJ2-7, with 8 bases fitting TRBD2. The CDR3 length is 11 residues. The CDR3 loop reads CASSSGLARDF. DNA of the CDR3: TGTGCCAGCAGTTCCGGACTAGCAAGGGACTTC.

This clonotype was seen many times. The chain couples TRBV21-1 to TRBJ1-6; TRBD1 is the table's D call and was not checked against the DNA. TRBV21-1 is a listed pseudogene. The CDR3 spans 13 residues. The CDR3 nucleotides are TGTGCCAGCAGCAAAGAGACGGGGGGGGCCCTCCACTTT. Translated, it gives CASSKETGGALHF.

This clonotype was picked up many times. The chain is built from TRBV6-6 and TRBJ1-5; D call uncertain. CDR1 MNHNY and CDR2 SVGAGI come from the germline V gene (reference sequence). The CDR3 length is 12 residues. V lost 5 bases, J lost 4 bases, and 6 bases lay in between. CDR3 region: CASSANNQPQHF. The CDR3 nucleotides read TGTGCCAGCAGTGCAAATAATCAGCCCCAGCATTTT.

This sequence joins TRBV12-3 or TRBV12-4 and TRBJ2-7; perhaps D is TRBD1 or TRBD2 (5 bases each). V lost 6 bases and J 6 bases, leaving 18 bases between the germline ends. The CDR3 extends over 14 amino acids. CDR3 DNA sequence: TGTGCCAGCAGAAGTTCAGACAGCGCGGGCGAGCAGTACTTC. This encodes CASRSSDSAGEQYF.

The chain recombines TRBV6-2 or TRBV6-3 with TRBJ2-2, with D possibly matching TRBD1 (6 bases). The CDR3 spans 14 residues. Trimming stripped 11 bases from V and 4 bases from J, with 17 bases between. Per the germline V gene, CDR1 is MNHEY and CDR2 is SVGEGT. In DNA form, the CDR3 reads TGTGCCGGCCGCAGGGGACCGAGCACCGGGGAGCTGTTTTTT. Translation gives CAGRRGPSTGELFF.

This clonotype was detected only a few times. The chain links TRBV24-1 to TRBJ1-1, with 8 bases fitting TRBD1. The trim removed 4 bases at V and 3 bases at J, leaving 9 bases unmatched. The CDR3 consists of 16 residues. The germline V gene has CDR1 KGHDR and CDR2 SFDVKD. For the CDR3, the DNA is TGTGCCACCAGTGACGCTGGGACAGGTTCGCACACTGAAGCTTTCTTT. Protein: CATSDAGTGSHTEAFF.

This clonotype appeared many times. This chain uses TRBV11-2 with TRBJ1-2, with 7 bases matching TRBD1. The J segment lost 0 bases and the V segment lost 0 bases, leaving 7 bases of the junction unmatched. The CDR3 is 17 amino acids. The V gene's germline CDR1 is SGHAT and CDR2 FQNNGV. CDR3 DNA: TGTGCCAGCAGCTTAGATCTAGCAGGACAGGCTAACTATGGCTACACCTTC. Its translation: CASSLDLAGQANYGYTF.

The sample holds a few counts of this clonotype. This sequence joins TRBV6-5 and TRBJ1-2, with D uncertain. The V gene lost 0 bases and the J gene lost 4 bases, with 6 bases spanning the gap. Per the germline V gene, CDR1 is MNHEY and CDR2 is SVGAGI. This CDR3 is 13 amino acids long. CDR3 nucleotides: TGTGCCAGCAGTTACTCCCCGAGCTATGGCTACACCTTC. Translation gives CASSYSPSYGYTF.

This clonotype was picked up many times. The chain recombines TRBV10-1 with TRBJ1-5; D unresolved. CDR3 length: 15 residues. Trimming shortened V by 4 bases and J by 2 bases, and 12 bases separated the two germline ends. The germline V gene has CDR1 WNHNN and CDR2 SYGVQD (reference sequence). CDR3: CASSVSPGGNQPQHF. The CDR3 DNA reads TGCGCCAGCAGTGTGAGTCCTGGAGGCAATCAGCCCCAGCATTTT.

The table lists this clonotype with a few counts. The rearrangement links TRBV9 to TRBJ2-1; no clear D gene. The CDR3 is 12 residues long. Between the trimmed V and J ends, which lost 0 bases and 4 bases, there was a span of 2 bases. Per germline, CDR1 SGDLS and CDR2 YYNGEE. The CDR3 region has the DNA TGTGCCAGCAGCGTAGAATACAATGAGCAGTTCTTC. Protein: CASSVEYNEQFF.

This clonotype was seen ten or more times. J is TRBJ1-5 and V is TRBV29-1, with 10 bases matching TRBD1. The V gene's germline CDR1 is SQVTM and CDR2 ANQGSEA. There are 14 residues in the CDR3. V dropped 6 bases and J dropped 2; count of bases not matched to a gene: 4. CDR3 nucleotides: TGCAGCGTGGCAGGGACAGGGGGCAATCAGCCCCAGCATTTT. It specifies CSVAGTGGNQPQHF.

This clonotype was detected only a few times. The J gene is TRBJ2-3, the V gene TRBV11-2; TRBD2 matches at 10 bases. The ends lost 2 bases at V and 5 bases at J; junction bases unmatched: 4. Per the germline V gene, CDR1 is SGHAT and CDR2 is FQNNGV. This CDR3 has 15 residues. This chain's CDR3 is CASSLLAGELDTQYF. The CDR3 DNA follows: TGTGCCAGCAGCTTACTAGCGGGAGAACTAGATACGCAGTATTTT.